One sample yielded the 7 T cell receptor beta chains listed below, sequenced in a study of shared clonotypes between healthy human individuals. CD45RO-negative, CCR7-positively selected cells formed the naive CD8 fraction, excluding terminally differentiated effector memory CD45RA+ cells. Produced via immunoSEQ multiplex PCR; TCRdb's table is partial and in-frame only. The sample carries about 800,000 clones, 95% to 97% recorded once. The material sequenced was naive CD8+ T cells sorted from blood. The receptors originated from a man between 25 and 39 years old in good health.

The J gene is TRBJ1-2, the V gene TRBV5-6; 9 bases are a match to TRBD1. The V gene's germline CDR1 is SGHDT and CDR2 YYEEEE. V lost 1 base, J lost 3 bases, and 16 bases stayed unmatched. The CDR3 sequence is 19 residues long. The CDR3 nucleotides read TGTGCCAGCAGCTTGAGGCCACAGGGGGCGGTGAACAATTACTATGGCTACACCTTC. Protein: CASSLRPQGAVNNYYGYTF.

The CDR3 loop reads CASRRSGMNTEAFF. CDR3 coding DNA: TGTGCCAGCAGACGGTCAGGGATGAACACTGAAGCTTTCTTT. The rearrangement links TRBV27 to TRBJ1-1; weak D call: TRBD1 (5 bases). Trimming removed 6 bases from V and 0 bases from J, with 11 bases in between. The CDR3 totals 14 residues. Per germline, CDR1 MNHEY and CDR2 SMNVEV (reference sequence).

The chain combines TRBV5-8 with TRBJ2-7, with D possibly TRBD2 on 6 matching bases. The V and J ends lost 4 bases and 2 bases respectively, with 13 bases between them. This CDR3 is built from 14 residues. Germline V lookup: CDR1 SGHTS, CDR2 YDEGEE. The CDR3 sequence is CASSPRGAPYEQYF. In DNA form, the CDR3 reads TGTGCCAGCAGCCCGCGCGGGGCACCCTACGAGCAGTACTTC.

The chain couples TRBV11-2 to TRBJ2-3; the match to TRBD1 covers 9 bases. Unmatched junction bases numbered 13, after V lost 5 bases and J lost 1 base. There are 18 residues in the CDR3. Germline CDR1 SGHAT, CDR2 FQNNGV. This CDR3 reads CASSTVPGQGRGTDTQYF. CDR3 sequence (DNA): TGTGCCAGCAGCACCGTCCCGGGACAGGGAAGGGGCACAGATACGCAGTATTTT.

The chain has TRBV7-9 and TRBJ1-1, with D tentatively TRBD1 (5 bases). The CDR3 has 15 residues. Germline V gene lookup returns CDR1 SEHNR and CDR2 FQNEAQ (reference sequence). Trimming stripped 1 base from V and 5 bases from J, with 14 bases between. The CDR3 sequence is CASSLVAGTWTEAFF. CDR3 bases: TGTGCCAGCAGCTTAGTAGCGGGGACGTGGACTGAAGCTTTCTTT.

J is TRBJ2-5 and V is TRBV6-1; TRBD2 matches 7 bases. The V gene end was trimmed by 4 bases and the J gene end by 5 bases; junction bases not matched to a gene: 13. The CDR3 spans 16 residues. Germline CDR1 is MNHNS and CDR2 is SASEGT. The CDR3 DNA is TGTGCCAGCAGTGGGTGGGAACGGGAGGCATATGAGACCCAGTACTTC. It specifies CASSGWEREAYETQYF.

Concerning this clone: This CDR3 is also generated by other DNA sequences in the sample. This chain links TRBV5-1 with TRBJ2-5, with D uncertain. CDR3 length: 11 amino acids. Germline V CDR1 and CDR2: SGHRS, YFSETQ. V was cut by 0 bases and J by 3 bases, with 0 bases left in between. The CDR3 is CASSLEETQYF. The CDR3 nucleotides are TGCGCCAGCAGCTTGGAAGAGACCCAGTACTTC.